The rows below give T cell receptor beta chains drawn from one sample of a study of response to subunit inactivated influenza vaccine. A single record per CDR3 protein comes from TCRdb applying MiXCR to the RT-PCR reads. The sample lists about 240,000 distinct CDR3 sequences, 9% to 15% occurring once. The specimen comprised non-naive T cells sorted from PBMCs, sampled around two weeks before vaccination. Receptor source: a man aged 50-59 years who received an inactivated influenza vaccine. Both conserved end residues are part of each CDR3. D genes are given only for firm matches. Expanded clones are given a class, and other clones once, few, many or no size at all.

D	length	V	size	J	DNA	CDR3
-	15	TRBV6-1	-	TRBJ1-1	TGTGCCAGCAGGGAAGGGGGGGGAGTGAACACTGAAGCTTTCTTT	CASREGGGVNTEAFF
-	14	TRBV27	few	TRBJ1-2	TGTGCCAGCAGTTTATCAGGGCTCGGAAATGGCTACACCTTC	CASSLSGLGNGYTF
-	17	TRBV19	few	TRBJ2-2	TGTGCCAGTAGTAAACGGCGGACAGCTACCCACACCGGGGAGCTGTTTTTT	CASSKRRTATHTGELFF
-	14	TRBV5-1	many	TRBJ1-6	TGCGCCAGCAGTATCGGGCCCTCAGAGTCACCCCTCCACTTT	CASSIGPSESPLHF
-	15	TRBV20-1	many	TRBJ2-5	TGCAGTGCACACAGTGGGGGGTCGGCGAAGGAGACCCAGTACTTC	CSAHSGGSAKETQYF
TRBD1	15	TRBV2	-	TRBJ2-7	TGTGCCAGCACTCCACCGGGACAGGTTACCTACGAGCAGTACTTC	CASTPPGQVTYEQYF
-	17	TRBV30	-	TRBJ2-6	TGTGCCTGGATCCGGGGGCTTGGGGAATCTGGGGCCAACGTCCTGACTTTC	CAWIRGLGESGANVLTF
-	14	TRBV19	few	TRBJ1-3	TGTGCCAGTAGTATAAGAGACGGGACGAACACCATATATTTT	CASSIRDGTNTIYF
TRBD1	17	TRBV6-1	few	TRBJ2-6	TGTGCCAGCAGTACGACAGGGCTAGGCTCTGGGGCCAACGTCCTGACTTTC	CASSTTGLGSGANVLTF
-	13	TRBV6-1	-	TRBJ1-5	TGTGCCAGCCGAGGGACGGAAGATCAGCCCCAGCATTTT	CASRGTEDQPQHF
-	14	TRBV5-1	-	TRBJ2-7	TGCGCCAGCAGCTTGGAGGGTACCCAACCGCGGCAGTACTTC	CASSLEGTQPRQYF
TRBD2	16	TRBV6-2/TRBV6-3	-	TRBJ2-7	TGTGCCAGCAGTCCCAAGACTAGCGGGAGTTCCCACGAGCAGTACTTC	CASSPKTSGSSHEQYF
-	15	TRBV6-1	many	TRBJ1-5	TGTGCCAGCAGTGAATTTGCCGTGACAGGACAGCCCCAGCATTTT	CASSEFAVTGQPQHF
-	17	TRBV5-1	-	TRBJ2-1	TGCGCCAGCAGCTTGGAGGACAGTTTATACGGCTACAATGAGCAGTTCTTC	CASSLEDSLYGYNEQFF
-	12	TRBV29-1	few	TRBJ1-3	TGCAGCGTTGAACTGGCTGGAAACACCATATATTTT	CSVELAGNTIYF
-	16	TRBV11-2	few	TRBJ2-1	TGTGCCAGCAGCCCAACTGTATTAACCTCCTACAATGAGCAGTTCTTC	CASSPTVLTSYNEQFF
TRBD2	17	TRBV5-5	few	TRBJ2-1	TGTGCCAGCAGCGGGCGGGGGGCAGGGGCCGGAGACAATGAGCAGTTCTTC	CASSGRGAGAGDNEQFF
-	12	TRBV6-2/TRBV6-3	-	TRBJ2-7	TGTGCCAGCAGTCAAACAACGGACGAGCAGTACTTC	CASSQTTDEQYF
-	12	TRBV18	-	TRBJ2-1	TGTGCCAGCTCGCACTCCTACAATGAGCAGTTCTTC	CASSHSYNEQFF
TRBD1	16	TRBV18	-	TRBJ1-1	TGTGCCAGCTCACCACCGGGACAGGGGGGAACAACTGAAGCTTTCTTT	CASSPPGQGGTTEAFF
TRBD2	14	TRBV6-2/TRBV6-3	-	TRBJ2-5	TGTGCCAGCAGTCCGACTAGCGGGAGAGAGACCCAGTACTTC	CASSPTSGRETQYF
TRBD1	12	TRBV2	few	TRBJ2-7	TGTGCCAGCGGGTTGACAGGGTACGAGCAGTACTTC	CASGLTGYEQYF
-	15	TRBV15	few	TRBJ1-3	TGTGCCACCAGCAGAGGGACTGACTCTGGAAACACCATATATTTT	CATSRGTDSGNTIYF
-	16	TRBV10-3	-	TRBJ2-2	TGTGCCATCAGACCCCCACCGGGAGTATTCACCGGGGAGCTGTTTTTT	CAIRPPPGVFTGELFF
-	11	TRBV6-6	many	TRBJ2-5	TGTGCCAGCAGCCGAAAAGAGACCCAGTACTTC	CASSRKETQYF
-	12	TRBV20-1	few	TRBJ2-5	TGCAGTGCTAGACCCCCCGGGGAGACCCAGTACTTC	CSARPPGETQYF
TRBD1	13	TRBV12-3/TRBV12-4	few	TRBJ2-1	TGTGCCAGCAGTAAGGGACAGTACAATGAGCAGTTCTTC	CASSKGQYNEQFF
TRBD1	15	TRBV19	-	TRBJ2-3	TGTGCCAGCCTGAACAGGGGGCATGGCACAGATACGCAGTATTTT	CASLNRGHGTDTQYF